This TCR beta chain originates from a study of prognosis after radiotherapy for stage I lung cancer. Whole-study context: Each non-small cell lung cancer patient was deemed medically inoperable. The radiotherapy was SBRT split into 3 to 5 fractions, giving a biologically effective dose of at least 100 Gy. Concurrent therapy with stereotactic body radiotherapy was given to no patient. General study findings and limits: Gene usage, both TRBV and TRBJ, reportedly differed between patients with metastases and patients without them.

Amplification of the TCR beta CDR3 (from genomic DNA) was done by two-round multiplex PCR. First-round PCR used primers specific to each TRBV and TRBJ gene. Using its own MiXCR run on the multiplex PCR reads, TCRdb lists one record per CDR3 protein. The table lists 15,000 or so distinct CDR3 sequences, about a third of them singletons. This clonotype was seen repeatedly, ten times or more. Its antigen remains unknown. CDR3 length: 21 amino acids. Germline CDR1 MGHRA, CDR2 YSYEKL. Trimming took off 0 bases at V and 5 bases at J, with 29 bases between the two ends. The clonotype comes from a donor aged 50 or older with non-small cell lung cancer. The V and J genes are TRBV4-1 and TRBJ1-5; no clear D gene. The material sequenced was PBMCs, taken before or after stereotactic body radiation therapy (not recorded which). CDR3 nucleotides: TGCGCCAGCAGCCAAGACTGGGGTTTCTTTCGGAAGGAGGTTTACGATCAGCCCCAGCATTTT. It is translated as CASSQDWGFFRKEVYDQPQHF.